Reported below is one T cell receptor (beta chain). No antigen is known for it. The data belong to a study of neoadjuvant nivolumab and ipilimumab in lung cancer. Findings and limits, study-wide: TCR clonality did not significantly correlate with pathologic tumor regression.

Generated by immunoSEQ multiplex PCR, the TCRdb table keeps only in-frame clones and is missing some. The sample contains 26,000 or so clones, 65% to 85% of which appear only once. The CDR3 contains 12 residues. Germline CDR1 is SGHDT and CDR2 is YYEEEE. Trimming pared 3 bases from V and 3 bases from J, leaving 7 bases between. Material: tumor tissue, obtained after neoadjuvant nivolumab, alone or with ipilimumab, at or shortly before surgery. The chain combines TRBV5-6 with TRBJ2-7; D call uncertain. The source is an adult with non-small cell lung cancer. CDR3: CASSSHHYEQYF. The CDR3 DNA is TGTGCCAGCAGCTCCCACCACTACGAGCAGTACTTC. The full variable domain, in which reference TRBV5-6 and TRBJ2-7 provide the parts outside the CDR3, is DAGVTQSPTHLIKTRGQQVTLRCSPKSGHDTVSWYQQALGQGPQFIFQYYEEEERQRGNFPDRFSGHQFPNYSSELNVNALLLGDSALYLCASSSHHYEQYFGPGTRLTVT.